This T cell receptor (beta chain) was observed in a study of monozygotic twins with cystic fibrosis. V was trimmed by 8 bases and J by 6 bases, leaving 16 bases between them. Per the germline V gene, CDR1 is MDHEN and CDR2 is SYDVKM. The CDR3 consists of 13 residues. Clones were read by immunoSEQ multiplex PCR, and TCRdb kept only the in-frame ones, dropping some. Here the sample spans about 20,000 clones, just under 90% being singletons. The chain recombines TRBV28 with TRBJ1-2, with D perhaps TRBD1 (5 bases). Sequenced: blood. This receptor was identified in a woman aged 30 to 39 with cystic fibrosis. This CDR3 is CASYGRERDGYTF. In DNA form, the CDR3 reads TGTGCCAGCTATGGCAGGGAAAGGGATGGCTACACCTTC.